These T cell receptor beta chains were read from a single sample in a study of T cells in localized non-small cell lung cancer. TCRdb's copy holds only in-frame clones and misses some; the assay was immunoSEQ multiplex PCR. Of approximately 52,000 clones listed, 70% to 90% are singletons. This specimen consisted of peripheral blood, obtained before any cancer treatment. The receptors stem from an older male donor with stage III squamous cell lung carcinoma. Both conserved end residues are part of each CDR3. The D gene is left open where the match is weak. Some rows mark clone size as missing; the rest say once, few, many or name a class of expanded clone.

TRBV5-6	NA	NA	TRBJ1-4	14	TGTGCCAGCAGCTCGTTTGCAACTAATGAAAAACTGTTTTTT	CASSSFATNEKLFF
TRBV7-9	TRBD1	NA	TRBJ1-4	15	TGTGCCAGCAGCAACTCCGGGACAGCTAATGAAAAACTGTTTTTT	CASSNSGTANEKLFF
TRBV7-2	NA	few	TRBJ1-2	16	TGTGCCAGCAGCTTGACGACAGGATACTATGTTAGCGGCTACACCTTC	CASSLTTGYYVSGYTF
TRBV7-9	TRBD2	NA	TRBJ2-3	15	TGTGCCAGCAGCTTACAGCGGGGGAGCACAGATACGCAGTATTTT	CASSLQRGSTDTQYF
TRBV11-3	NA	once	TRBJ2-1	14	TGTGCCAGCAGCTTGCAGGGTAACTACAATGAGCAGTTCTTC	CASSLQGNYNEQFF
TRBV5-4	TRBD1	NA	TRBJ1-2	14	TGTGCCAGCAGAGATGGACAGGGGGTTTATGGCTACACCTTC	CASRDGQGVYGYTF
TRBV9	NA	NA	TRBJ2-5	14	TGTGCCAGCAGCGCGAGGGGTATACAAGAGACCCAGTACTTC	CASSARGIQETQYF
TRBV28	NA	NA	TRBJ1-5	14	TGTGCCAGCAGTTTATTGGGGGCGAATCAGCCCCAGCATTTT	CASSLLGANQPQHF
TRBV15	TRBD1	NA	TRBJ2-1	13	TGTGCCACCAGCGGGGCGACAGGGGGCGAGCAGTTCTTC	CATSGATGGEQFF
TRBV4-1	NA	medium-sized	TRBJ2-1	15	TGTGCCAGCAGCCAAGAACTCAGCTCCTACAATGAGCAGTTCTTC	CASSQELSSYNEQFF
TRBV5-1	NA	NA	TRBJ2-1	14	TGCGCCAGCAGCTCTGGGCTAGTGGCGAATGAGCAGTTCTTC	CASSSGLVANEQFF
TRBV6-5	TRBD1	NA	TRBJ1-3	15	TGTGCCAGCAGCCCGACAGGGTTCTCTGGAAACACCATATATTTT	CASSPTGFSGNTIYF
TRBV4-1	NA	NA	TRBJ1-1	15	TGCGCCAGCAGCCTCCTTCCCGGGGGGAACACTGAAGCTTTCTTT	CASSLLPGGNTEAFF
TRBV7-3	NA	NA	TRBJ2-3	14	TGTGCCAGCAGCCCAGACGGGATCGGGGATACGCAGTATTTT	CASSPDGIGDTQYF
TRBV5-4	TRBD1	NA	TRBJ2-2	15	TGTGCCAGCAGCTTGGGGGGACAGGGGGCCGGGGAGCTGTTTTTT	CASSLGGQGAGELFF
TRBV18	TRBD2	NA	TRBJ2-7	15	TGTGCCAGCTCAGGGGGGACTAGCGTAACCTACGAGCAGTACTTC	CASSGGTSVTYEQYF
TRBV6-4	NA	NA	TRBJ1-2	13	TGTGCCAGCAGTTCCGGGACCTTCTATGGCTACACCTTC	CASSSGTFYGYTF
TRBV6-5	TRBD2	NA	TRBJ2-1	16	TGTGCCAGCAGTTACATAGTCCTAGCGGGGCACAATGAGCAGTTCTTC	CASSYIVLAGHNEQFF
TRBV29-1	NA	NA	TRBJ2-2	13	TGCAGCGTTGTCTCAGGGTCTACCGGGGAGCTGTTTTTT	CSVVSGSTGELFF
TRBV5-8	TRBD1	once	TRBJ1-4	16	TGTGCCAGCAGCCCGGGACAGCCGGCAACTAATGAAAAACTGTTTTTT	CASSPGQPATNEKLFF
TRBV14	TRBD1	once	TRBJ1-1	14	TGTGCCAGCAGCCAAGATAACAGGGGCACTGAAGCTTTCTTT	CASSQDNRGTEAFF
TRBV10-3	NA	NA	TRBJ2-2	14	TGTGCCTCCCAGAGAGGGATAGGGGCCGGGGAGCTGTTTTTT	CASQRGIGAGELFF
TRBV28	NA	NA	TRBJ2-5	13	TGTGCCAGCAGAAGGACAGCCCAAGAGACCCAGTACTTC	CASRRTAQETQYF
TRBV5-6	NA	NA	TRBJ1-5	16	TGTGCCAGCAGCTTGGCACAGGGTGGTGGCAATCAGCCCCAGCATTTT	CASSLAQGGGNQPQHF
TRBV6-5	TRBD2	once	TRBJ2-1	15	TGTGCCAGCATCAGCCCGGGACTAGGTTACAATGAGCAGTTCTTC	CASISPGLGYNEQFF